Listed here are 3 T cell receptor beta chains from one sample, sequenced in a study of early T cells in non-severe SARS-CoV-2 infection. TCRdb recomputed calls from the 5' RACE reads with MiXCR, one row per CDR3 protein. The sample lists roughly 70,000 distinct CDR3 sequences; 13% were seen once. The material sequenced was whole blood. The receptors originated from an adult who was a healthcare worker with PCR-confirmed SARS-CoV-2 infection or an uninfected control (not recorded which).

This clonotype showed up just once. This rearrangement joins TRBV5-6 to TRBJ1-5, with D uncertain. V lost 4 bases and J lost 4, with 9 bases in between. CDR1 is SGHDT and CDR2 is YYEEEE in the germline V gene. The length of the CDR3 is 13 residues. This CDR3 reads CASSRRGNQPQHF. CDR3 bases: TGTGCCAGCAGCCGGCGGGGTAATCAGCCCCAGCATTTT.

The chain joins TRBV7-8 to TRBJ2-1; 12 bases map to TRBD2. The V and J ends lost 4 bases and 7 bases, in that order; junction bases with no gene match: 11. Germline-derived CDR1 and CDR2 are SGHVS and FQNEAQ. There are 17 residues in the CDR3. The CDR3 bases are TGTGCCAGCAGCTCCGGCAGACTAGCGGGAGCGAGGAATGAGCAGTTCTTC. As protein: CASSSGRLAGARNEQFF.

This clonotype was picked up a small number of times. The chain links TRBV20-1 to TRBJ2-7, with 12 positions matching TRBD2. From germline, CDR1 is DFQATT and CDR2 SNEGSKA (reference sequence). This CDR3 has 15 residues. V lost 5 bases to trimming and J lost 1 base; unmatched junction nucleotides: 6. The CDR3 DNA follows: TGCAGTGCTTGGACTCTAGCGGGAGGGTCCTACGAGCAGTACTTC. Protein sequence: CSAWTLAGGSYEQYF.